A selection of T cell receptor beta chains follows, all from one sample in a study of shared clonotypes between healthy human individuals. Produced via immunoSEQ multiplex PCR; TCRdb's table is partial and in-frame only. The sample holds more than 2 million clones, around 95% seen once. The sequenced sample was naive CD8+ T cells from PBMCs. The receptor source for this set is a man aged 18 to 30 in good health. Some clones in this sample may be carry-over from other donors' samples. Both conserved end residues are part of each CDR3. A D gene is named only where the DNA matches it firmly. Clone size is stated in some rows and not others, as once, few, many or a class when expanded.

TRBD1	.	TRBJ1-2	TRBV7-9	TGTGCCAGCAGCTCCTTCCAGGGGGCCTATGGCTACACCTTC	CASSSFQGAYGYTF
.	.	TRBJ2-7	TRBV27	TGTGCCAGCAGTTTAGAGAGGGGGGCCCCTTCCTACGAGCAGTACTTC	CASSLERGAPSYEQYF
TRBD2	once	TRBJ2-1	TRBV9	TGTGCCAGCAGCGCAGAACCGGGACTAGCGAGAAATAATGAGCAGTTCTTC	CASSAEPGLARNNEQFF
.	.	TRBJ2-7	TRBV19	TGTGCCAGTAGTATAGAGGGTTACGAGCAGTACTTC	CASSIEGYEQYF
TRBD2	.	TRBJ2-5	TRBV7-2	TGTGCCAGCAGCACGCGCGGGCGGGAGGGGGAGACCCAGTACTTC	CASSTRGREGETQYF
TRBD1	once	TRBJ2-5	TRBV2	TGTGCCAGCAGACCGGGACAGGGCATTCAAGAGACCCAGTACTTC	CASRPGQGIQETQYF
TRBD1	.	TRBJ2-7	TRBV7-2	TGTGCCAGCAGCTTGACAGGGGGCGGGTACGAGCAGTACTTC	CASSLTGGGYEQYF
.	.	TRBJ2-1	TRBV7-9	TGTGCCAGCAGCTTTGAGGGATATGAGCAGTTCTTC	CASSFEGYEQFF
TRBD2	.	TRBJ2-1	TRBV19	TGTGCCAGTAGTGTTTTAGCGGGGTACAATGAGCAGTTCTTC	CASSVLAGYNEQFF
TRBD2	.	TRBJ2-5	TRBV9	TGTGCCAGCAGCCCGGGGACTAGCGGGAACCGGGAGACCCAGTACTTC	CASSPGTSGNRETQYF
.	few	TRBJ1-2	TRBV9	TGTGCCAGCAGCGTAGCTACGGGGAGTGGCTACACCTTC	CASSVATGSGYTF
TRBD2	.	TRBJ2-5	TRBV7-2	TGTGCCAGCAGCTACGGGACTAAACGTAGTGAGACCCAGTACTTC	CASSYGTKRSETQYF
.	.	TRBJ2-7	TRBV9	TGTGCCAGCAGCGTAGATGGGGCCCGGGACGAGCAGTACTTC	CASSVDGARDEQYF
TRBD2	.	TRBJ2-1	TRBV27	TGTGCCAGCAGTACGTTGACAGGTGTACTAGCGGGAAGTAACAATGAGCAGTTCTTC	CASSTLTGVLAGSNNEQFF
TRBD2	.	TRBJ2-5	TRBV9	TGTGCCAGCAGCGTAGCGGGAGGGAGCGGGGAGACCCAGTACTTC	CASSVAGGSGETQYF
TRBD2	.	TRBJ2-7	TRBV11-2	TGTGCCAGCAGCCTCACCGTCCTAGCGGGTCCATCCTACGAGCAGTACTTC	CASSLTVLAGPSYEQYF
.	once	TRBJ2-1	TRBV10-2	TGCGCCAGCAGTAAGTGGGGGATCTACAATGAGCAGTTCTTC	CASSKWGIYNEQFF
.	.	TRBJ2-7	TRBV27	TGTGCCAGCAGTTTATCGGGGCAAATTCCGGTCCACGAGCAGTACTTC	CASSLSGQIPVHEQYF
.	.	TRBJ2-2	TRBV11-2	TGTGCCAGCAGCTTAGTGCAGGGCTCCGGGGAGCTGTTTTTT	CASSLVQGSGELFF
TRBD2	.	TRBJ2-5	TRBV7-2	TGTGCCAGCAGCCTCGATCGAAGCTATAGCGGGAGGGAGGAGACCCAGTACTTC	CASSLDRSYSGREETQYF
TRBD2	.	TRBJ2-7	TRBV19	TGTGCCAGTAGTATAGTTGCGGGAGGGCCTAACGAGCAGTACTTC	CASSIVAGGPNEQYF
.	.	TRBJ2-5	TRBV6-6	TGTGCCAGCAGTTACTCCGGCCCCGAGGAGACCCAGTACTTC	CASSYSGPEETQYF